This record looks at one T cell receptor beta chain sequence and its context. Its antigen remains unidentified. TCRdb reprocessed the reads via MiXCR and lists one record per CDR3 protein. The sample includes about 140,000 distinct CDR3 sequences, 5% to 6.5% of them seen just once. These data originate in a study of T cell repertoires in cytomegalovirus infection. Whole-study context: Both a matching HLA type and CMV infection were indicated by public TCR beta signatures.

Germline V gene data show CDR1 as LNHDA and CDR2 as SQIVND (reference sequence). The CDR3 runs 14 residues. V trimming: 10 bases; J trimming: 4 bases; junction bases outside the gene matches: 12. Findings and caveats of the study: Clonotype analysis showed dominance of the ex vivo response by HLA-C-restricted CMV-specific TCR beta clonotypes. The study identified carriers of CMV plus the relevant HLA from cumulative public TCR beta family frequency.

The source material was PBMCs. The clonotype comes from a human donor in good health (CMV status not recorded). Some clones in this sample may be carry-over from other donors' samples. The chain has TRBV19 and TRBJ2-7; 8 nucleotides match TRBD1. For the CDR3, the DNA is TGTGCCACACGCGGCGCAGGGGGCCGGTACGAGCAGTACTTC. Translating gives CATRGAGGRYEQYF.